The entry that follows covers one TCR beta chain sequence. This entry comes from a study of cytomegalovirus exposure and HLA in healthy donors. PCR used 60 Vbeta primers and 13 Jbeta primers. Data came from immunoSEQ multiplex PCR; TCRdb stores just in-frame clones and leaves some out. The data show around 100,000 clones, around 75% seen once. Deletions cut 2 bases from V and 0 bases from J, with 10 bases between. The CDR3 runs 16 residues. The germline CDR1 and CDR2 sequences are SGHTA and FQGNSA. The chain carries TRBV7-2 and TRBJ1-4; tentative D call: TRBD1 (5 bases). The material sequenced was PBMCs. This TCR was recovered from a young woman in good health and CMV-seronegative. Here the CDR3 DNA reads TGTGCCAGCAGCTTAAGGGCAGGGACAACTAATGAAAAACTGTTTTTT. Protein product: CASSLRAGTTNEKLFF.